The sequence of this T cell receptor beta chain was determined in a study of blood T cells in healthy people across ages. Overall study results and limits: Any changes in expanded clonotypes were possibly confounded, as donor CMV status remained unknown. Considered underestimates were the diversity estimates obtained from one million T cells. A strong correlation was found between TCR beta diversity and the percentage of naive T cells.

The authors ran a second PCR of about 6 to 11 cycles using a sample-barcoded 5' primer and a J-beta primer mix. A template-switch adaptor with 12 random nucleotides tagged each cDNA molecule. One entry per CDR3 protein results from TCRdb running MiXCR on the 5' RACE reads. This sample has roughly 680,000 distinct CDR3 sequences, with around 20% found just once. V was clipped by 5 bases and J by 4 bases, with 19 bases between them. CDR3 length: 16 residues. Germline CDR1 reads MGHRA; CDR2 reads YSYEKL. This clonotype was picked up a small number of times. Its antigen remains unknown. V is TRBV4-1 and J is TRBJ2-3; D is unclear. The sequence derives from a man between 65 and 85 years old in good health. Sequencing input: blood. The DNA of the CDR3 is TGCGCCAGCAGCGACTTGGGGATCTATCCCGCAGATACGCAGTATTTT. It is translated as CASSDLGIYPADTQYF.